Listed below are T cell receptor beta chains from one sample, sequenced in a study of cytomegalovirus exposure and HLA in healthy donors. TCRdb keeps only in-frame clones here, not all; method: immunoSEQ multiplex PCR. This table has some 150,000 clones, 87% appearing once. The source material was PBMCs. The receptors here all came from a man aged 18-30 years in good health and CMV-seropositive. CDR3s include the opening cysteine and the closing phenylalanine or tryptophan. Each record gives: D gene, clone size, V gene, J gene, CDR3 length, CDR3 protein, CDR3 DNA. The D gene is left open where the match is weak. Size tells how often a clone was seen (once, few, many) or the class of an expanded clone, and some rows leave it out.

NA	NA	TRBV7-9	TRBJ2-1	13	CASSLDGYNEQFF	TGTGCCAGCAGCTTAGACGGGTACAATGAGCAGTTCTTC
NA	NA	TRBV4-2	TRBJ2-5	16	CASSPASVIGGETQYF	TGTGCCAGCAGCCCTGCTAGCGTCATCGGAGGAGAGACCCAGTACTTC
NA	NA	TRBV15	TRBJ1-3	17	CATSRKRQLLSGNTIYF	TGTGCCACCAGCAGAAAGAGGCAGCTTCTCTCTGGAAACACCATATATTTT
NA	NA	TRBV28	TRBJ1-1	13	CASSSRGLSEAFF	TGTGCCAGCTCTTCCAGGGGCTTATCTGAAGCTTTCTTT
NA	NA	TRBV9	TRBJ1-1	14	CASSVVGVNTEAFF	TGTGCCAGCAGCGTAGTAGGAGTGAACACTGAAGCTTTCTTT
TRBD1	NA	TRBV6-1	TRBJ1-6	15	CASSTRQGRSSPLHF	TGTGCCAGCAGTACCCGACAGGGTAGGAGTTCACCCCTCCACTTT
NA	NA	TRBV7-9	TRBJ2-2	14	CASTGTTAPGELFF	TGTGCCAGCACCGGGACAACCGCCCCCGGGGAGCTGTTTTTT
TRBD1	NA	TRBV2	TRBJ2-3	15	CASRGGQGFADTQYF	TGTGCCAGCAGGGGGGGACAGGGGTTTGCAGATACGCAGTATTTT
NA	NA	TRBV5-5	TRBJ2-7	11	CASRRGYEQYF	TGTGCCAGCAGGCGGGGTTACGAGCAGTACTTC
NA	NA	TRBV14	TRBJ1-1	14	CASSLTRGNTEAFF	TGTGCCAGCAGCCTGACCAGGGGTAACACTGAAGCTTTCTTT
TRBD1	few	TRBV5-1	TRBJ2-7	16	CASSFVPGTGGYEQYF	TGCGCCAGCAGCTTTGTCCCCGGGACAGGGGGCTACGAGCAGTACTTC
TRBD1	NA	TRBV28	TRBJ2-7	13	CASRRGGLSEQYF	TGTGCCAGCCGCAGAGGGGGCCTCAGCGAGCAGTACTTC
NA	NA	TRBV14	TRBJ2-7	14	CASSQEPIYYEQYF	TGTGCCAGCAGCCAAGAACCTATCTACTACGAGCAGTACTTC
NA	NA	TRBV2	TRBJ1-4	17	CASSEREWYRVNEKLFF	TGTGCCAGCAGTGAAAGGGAATGGTACAGGGTAAATGAAAAACTGTTTTTT
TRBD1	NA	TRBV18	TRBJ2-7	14	CASSVGTGGYEQYF	TGTGCCAGCTCGGTAGGGACAGGGGGCTACGAGCAGTACTTC
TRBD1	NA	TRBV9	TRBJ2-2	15	CASSARTGVIGELFF	TGTGCCAGCAGCGCCCGGACAGGGGTAATCGGGGAGCTGTTTTTT
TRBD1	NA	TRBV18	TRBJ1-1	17	CASSPVKGAKKDTEAFF	TGTGCCAGCTCACCGGTGAAGGGGGCGAAGAAGGACACTGAAGCTTTCTTT
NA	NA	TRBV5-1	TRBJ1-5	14	CASSVGEGVQPQHF	TGCGCCAGCAGCGTTGGCGAGGGTGTGCAGCCCCAGCATTTT
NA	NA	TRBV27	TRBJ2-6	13	CASSLTGANVLTF	TGTGCCAGCAGCCTAACTGGGGCCAACGTCCTGACTTTC
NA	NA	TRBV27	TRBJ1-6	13	CASSFSEYSPLHF	TGTGCCAGCAGTTTCTCAGAATATTCACCCCTCCACTTT
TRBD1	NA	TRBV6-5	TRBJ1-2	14	CASSSPQGANGYTF	TGTGCCAGCAGTTCCCCTCAGGGGGCGAATGGCTACACCTTC
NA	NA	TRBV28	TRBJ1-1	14	CASSLSLRNTEAFF	TGTGCCAGCAGTTTAAGCCTACGGAACACTGAAGCTTTCTTT
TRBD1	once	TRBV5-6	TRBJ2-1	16	CASRLRTGVDYNEQFF	TGTGCCAGCAGACTTCGGACAGGGGTCGACTACAATGAGCAGTTCTTC
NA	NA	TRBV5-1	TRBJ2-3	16	CASSLSSGVSTDTQYF	TGCGCCAGCAGCTTGTCCAGTGGAGTTAGCACAGATACGCAGTATTTT
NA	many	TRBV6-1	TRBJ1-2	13	CASSAQENYGYTF	TGTGCCAGCAGTGCGCAGGAAAACTATGGCTACACCTTC
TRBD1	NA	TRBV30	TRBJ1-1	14	CAWRDRGTRTEAFF	TGTGCCTGGAGGGACAGGGGAACCCGGACTGAAGCTTTCTTT
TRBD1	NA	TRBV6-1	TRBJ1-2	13	CASARDRASGYTF	TGTGCCAGCGCGCGGGACAGGGCATCGGGCTACACCTTC
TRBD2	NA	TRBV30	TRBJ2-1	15	CAWSEGTRGDNEQFF	TGTGCCTGGAGTGAAGGGACTCGGGGGGACAATGAGCAGTTCTTC
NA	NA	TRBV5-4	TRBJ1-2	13	CASSLGGDYGYTF	TGTGCCAGCAGCTTAGGGGGTGACTATGGCTACACCTTC
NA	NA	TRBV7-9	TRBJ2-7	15	CASSSSGTLTYEQYF	TGTGCCAGCAGTTCTTCCGGGACACTGACCTACGAGCAGTACTTC
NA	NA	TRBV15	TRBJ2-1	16	CATSIHAQGSYNEQFF	TGTGCCACCAGCATACATGCACAGGGCTCCTACAATGAGCAGTTCTTC
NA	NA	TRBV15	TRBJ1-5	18	CATSRRRGRWDSNQPQHF	TGTGCCACCAGCAGGCGGCGGGGTAGGTGGGATAGCAATCAGCCCCAGCATTTT
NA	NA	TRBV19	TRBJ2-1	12	CASSIGANEQFF	TGTGCCAGTAGTATAGGGGCCAATGAGCAGTTCTTC
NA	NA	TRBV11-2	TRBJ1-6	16	CASSLDPRLGRSPLHF	TGTGCCAGCAGCTTAGATCCGCGGCTAGGTCGTTCACCCCTCCACTTT
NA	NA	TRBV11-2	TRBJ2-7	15	CASRGAAQRAYEQYF	TGTGCCAGCAGGGGGGCTGCCCAAAGAGCCTACGAGCAGTACTTC
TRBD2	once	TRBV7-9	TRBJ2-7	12	CAVIFSGNEQYF	TGTGCCGTAATATTTAGCGGGAACGAGCAGTACTTC
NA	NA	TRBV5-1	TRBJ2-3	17	CASSLRASRGKGDTQYF	TGCGCCAGCAGCTTGAGAGCTAGCCGGGGGAAGGGGGATACGCAGTATTTT
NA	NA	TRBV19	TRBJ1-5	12	CATGNWDQPQHF	TGTGCCACAGGGAACTGGGATCAGCCCCAGCATTTT
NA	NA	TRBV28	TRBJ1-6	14	CASCGQSYNSPLHF	TGTGCCAGCTGTGGCCAATCCTATAATTCACCCCTCCACTTT
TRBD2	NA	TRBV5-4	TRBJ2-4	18	CASSLGFGLAGAKNIQYF	TGTGCCAGCAGCTTGGGTTTCGGACTAGCCGGAGCCAAAAACATTCAGTACTTC
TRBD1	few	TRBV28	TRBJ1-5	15	CASSPTGARNQPQHF	TGTGCCAGCAGTCCTACAGGGGCAAGGAATCAGCCCCAGCATTTT
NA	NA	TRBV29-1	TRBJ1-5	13	CSVGTDSNQPQHF	TGCAGCGTCGGCACAGATAGCAATCAGCCCCAGCATTTT
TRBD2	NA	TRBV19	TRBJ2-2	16	CASIPSGREDTGELFF	TGTGCCAGTATTCCTAGCGGGAGAGAGGACACCGGGGAGCTGTTTTTT
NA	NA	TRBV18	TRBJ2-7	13	CASSPGGREPQYF	TGTGCCAGCTCACCGGGGGGACGGGAACCCCAGTACTTC
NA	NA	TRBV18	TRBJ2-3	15	CASSPVLANTDTQYF	TGTGCCAGCTCGCCGGTACTAGCCAACACAGATACGCAGTATTTT
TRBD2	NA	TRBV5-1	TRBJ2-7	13	CASSPVGSGSQYF	TGCGCCAGCAGCCCGGTTGGGAGCGGGAGTCAGTACTTC
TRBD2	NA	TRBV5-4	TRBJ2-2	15	CASLGPSGRPGELFF	TGTGCCAGCCTGGGCCCTAGCGGGAGGCCCGGGGAGCTGTTTTTT
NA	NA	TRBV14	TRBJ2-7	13	CASSPTVTYEQYF	TGTGCCAGCAGCCCGACAGTAACCTACGAGCAGTACTTC
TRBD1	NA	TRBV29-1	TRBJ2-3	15	CSVGLGQGMTDTQYF	TGCAGCGTTGGGCTTGGACAGGGAATGACAGATACGCAGTATTTT
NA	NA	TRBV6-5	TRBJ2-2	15	CASRGGWIDTGELFF	TGTGCCAGCAGGGGGGGATGGATAGACACCGGGGAGCTGTTTTTT
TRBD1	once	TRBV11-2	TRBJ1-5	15	CASSLGQGRRQPQHF	TGTGCCAGCAGCTTAGGACAGGGAAGGCGTCAGCCCCAGCATTTT
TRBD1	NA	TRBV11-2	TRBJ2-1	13	CASSVDRVHEQFF	TGTGCCAGCAGCGTCGACAGGGTCCATGAGCAGTTCTTC
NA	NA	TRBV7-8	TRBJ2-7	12	CASSRGLNEQYF	TGTGCCAGCAGCCGGGGACTGAACGAGCAGTACTTC
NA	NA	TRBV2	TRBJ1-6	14	CASSKQGFNSPLHF	TGTGCCAGCAGTAAGCAGGGGTTTAATTCACCCCTCCACTTT
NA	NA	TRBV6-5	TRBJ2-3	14	CASSYSGGTDTQYF	TGTGCCAGCAGTTACTCCGGGGGCACAGATACGCAGTATTTT